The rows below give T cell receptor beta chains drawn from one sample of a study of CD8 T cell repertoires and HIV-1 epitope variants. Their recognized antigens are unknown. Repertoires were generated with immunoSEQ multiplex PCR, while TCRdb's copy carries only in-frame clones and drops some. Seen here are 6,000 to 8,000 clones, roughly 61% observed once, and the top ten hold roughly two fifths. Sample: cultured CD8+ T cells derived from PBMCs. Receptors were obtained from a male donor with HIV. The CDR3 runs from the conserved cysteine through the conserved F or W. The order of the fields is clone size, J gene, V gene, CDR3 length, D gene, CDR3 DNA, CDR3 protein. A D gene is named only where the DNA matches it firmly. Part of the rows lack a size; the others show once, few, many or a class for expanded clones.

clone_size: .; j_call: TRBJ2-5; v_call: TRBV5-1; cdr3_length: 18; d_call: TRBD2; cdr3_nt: TGCGCCAGCAGCTTGGCTCCAACCCTACTAGCGGACCCATTCGGCCAGTACTTC; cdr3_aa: CASSLAPTLLADPFGQYF
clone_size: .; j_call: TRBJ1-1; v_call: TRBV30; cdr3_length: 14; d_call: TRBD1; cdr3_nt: TGTGCCTGGAGTTTCCGGGACAGGGGCCAAGAGGCTTTCTTT; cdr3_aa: CAWSFRDRGQEAFF
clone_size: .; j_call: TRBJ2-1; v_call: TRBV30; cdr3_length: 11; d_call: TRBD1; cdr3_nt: TGTGCCTGGAGCAGCGGGACAGGGGATTTCTTC; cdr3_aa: CAWSSGTGDFF
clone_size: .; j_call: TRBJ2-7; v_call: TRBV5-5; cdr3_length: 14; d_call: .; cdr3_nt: TGTGCCAGCAGCTTGTGGCTACCCTCCTACGAGCAGTACTTC; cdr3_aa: CASSLWLPSYEQYF
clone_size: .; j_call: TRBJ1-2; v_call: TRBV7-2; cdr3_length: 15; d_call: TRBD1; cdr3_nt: TGTGCCAGCAGCTCAGACGGGACAGCTAACTATGGCTACACCTTC; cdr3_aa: CASSSDGTANYGYTF
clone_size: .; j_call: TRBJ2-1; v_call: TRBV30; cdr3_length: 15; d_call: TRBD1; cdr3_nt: TGTGCCTGGACTTTTGGACAGGGGGCCGGGAATGAGCAGTTCTTC; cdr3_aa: CAWTFGQGAGNEQFF
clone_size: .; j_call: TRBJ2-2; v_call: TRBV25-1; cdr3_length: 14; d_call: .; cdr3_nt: TGTGCCAGCAGTGAATACGGACAGACCGGGGAGCTGTTTTTT; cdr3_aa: CASSEYGQTGELFF
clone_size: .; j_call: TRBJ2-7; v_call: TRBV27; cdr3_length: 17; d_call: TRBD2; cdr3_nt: TGTGCCAGCTCTTCGAGGGGCACTAGCGGGAGCTACTACGAGCAGTACTTC; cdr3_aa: CASSSRGTSGSYYEQYF
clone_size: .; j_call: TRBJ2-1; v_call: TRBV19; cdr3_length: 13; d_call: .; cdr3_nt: TGTGCCAGTAGTCACGGGGGCCTCAATGAGCAGTTCTTC; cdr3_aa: CASSHGGLNEQFF
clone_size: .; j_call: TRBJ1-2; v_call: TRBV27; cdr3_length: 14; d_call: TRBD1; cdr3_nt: TGTGCCAGCAGGCGGGACAGGACGAACTATGGCTACACCTTC; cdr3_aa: CASRRDRTNYGYTF
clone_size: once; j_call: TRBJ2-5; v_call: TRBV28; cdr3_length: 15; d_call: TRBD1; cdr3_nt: TGTGCCAGCAGTTTGACAGGGGGCCCCCAAGAGACCCAGTACTTC; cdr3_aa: CASSLTGGPQETQYF
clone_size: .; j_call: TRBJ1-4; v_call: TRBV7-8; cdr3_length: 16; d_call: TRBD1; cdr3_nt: TGTGCCAGCAGCTTAAGCGACACAGGGGGGAATGAAAAACTGTTTTTT; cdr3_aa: CASSLSDTGGNEKLFF
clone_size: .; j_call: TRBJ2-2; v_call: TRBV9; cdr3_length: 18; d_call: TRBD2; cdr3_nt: TGTGCCAGCAGCGCCGGGACTCTGGGGGGGTCGAACACCGGGGAGCTGTTTTTT; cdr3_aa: CASSAGTLGGSNTGELFF
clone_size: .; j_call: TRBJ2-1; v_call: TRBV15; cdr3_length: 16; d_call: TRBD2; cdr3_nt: TGTGCCACCAGCAGAGATACTACGGGGGGTGAACGTGAGCAGTTCTTC; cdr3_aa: CATSRDTTGGEREQFF